This TCR beta chain derives from a study of blood T cell repertoires in COVID-19. Whole-study context: Researchers got acute and convalescent COVID-19 samples from the United States, Italy and Spain. From T cells, B-cell-depleted T cells, or PBMCs came the material, which was cDNA or gDNA.

One Seattle source followed patients from active infection through their disease course. In the original analysis: The assay estimated nucleated cells by amplifying reference gene primers. Method: immunoSEQ multiplex PCR; TCRdb's copy keeps in-frame clones and lacks some. V, J and clone size are those of that table, while D and trimming were read from the DNA. The sample consists of some 310,000 clones, 90% of them appearing once. Sample: peripheral blood. This sequence was found in a woman aged 40 to 55 with COVID-19, enrolled during active disease.

The CDR3 spells CATSTGGFEEKLFF. The DNA for the CDR3 is TGTGCCACCAGCACAGGGGGCTTTGAGGAAAAACTGTTTTTT. The rearrangement links TRBV15 to TRBJ1-4; 8 bases map to TRBD1. CDR1 is LNHNV and CDR2 is YYDKDF in the germline V gene (reference sequence). The CDR3 loop spans 14 amino acids. J gave up 8 bases and V 4 bases, and 6 bases lay outside the gene matches.